This TCR beta chain came from a study of T cell responses to AZD1222 COVID-19 vaccine. CDR1 MGHRA and CDR2 YSYEKL come from the germline V gene. This CDR3 is built from 16 residues. J lost 5 bases, V lost 4 bases, and 7 bases had no gene match. Some clones are missing from TCRdb's copy, which holds only in-frame ones; the method was immunoSEQ multiplex PCR. The sample contains around 150,000 clones, roughly 90% of which appear only once. This clonotype was obtained from an adult in good health. The sample here was peripheral blood, taken on day 0 of AZD1222 vaccination. The chain uses TRBV4-1 and TRBJ1-4; the match to TRBD1 covers 10 bases. The CDR3 nucleotides are TGCGCCAGCAGCCCGGACAGGGGGTTAGCGAATGAAAAACTGTTTTTT. Its protein product is CASSPDRGLANEKLFF.